These 10 T cell receptor beta chains came from one sample sequenced in a study of human T cells and chemical hapten exposure. Via MiXCR, TCRdb re-called the RACE reads, giving one row per CDR3 protein. The data show tens of thousands of distinct CDR3 sequences, approximately 10% seen once. Time point in this sample: patch test 2, 6 weeks after DPC sensitization. As for treatment: therapeutic diphenylcyclopropenone sensitization with weekly scalp DPC. Sequences were derived from whole blood, sampled in connection with sensitization to the hapten diphenylcyclopropenone (DPC). All receptors come from a woman aged 50 to 60 with alopecia areata. Some clones in this sample may be carry-over from other donors' samples.

This clonotype was seen repeatedly, ten times or more. The rearrangement links TRBV7-9 to TRBJ2-5; no firm D call. Per germline, CDR1 SEHNR and CDR2 FQNEAQ (reference sequence). V was clipped by 1 base and J by 5 bases, with 11 bases between them. This CDR3 is 14 amino acids long. The CDR3 is CASSLVSSPETQYF. The CDR3 region has the DNA TGTGCCAGCAGCTTAGTCAGCTCTCCCGAGACCCAGTACTTC.

This clonotype was seen at least ten times. The chain is built from TRBV2 and TRBJ2-5; tentative D call: TRBD2 (7 bases). Germline assignment: CDR1 SNHLY and CDR2 FYNNEI. The V end lost 4 bases, the J end lost 5 bases, and 14 bases lay between the germline ends. The CDR3 has 14 amino acids. The CDR3 region is CASSVLRGLETQYF. CDR3 DNA sequence: TGTGCCAGCAGTGTCCTGCGGGGGCTGGAGACCCAGTACTTC.

In this sample, this clonotype turned up many times. Compared with germline, one end of the junction differs, possibly owing to a read error. The chain links TRBV7-7 to TRBJ2-2; tentative D call: TRBD2 (5 bases). The CDR3 totals 15 residues. Germline V gene lookup returns CDR1 SSHAT and CDR2 FNYEAQ (reference sequence). The CDR3 is CASSLVAGGTGELFF. CDR3 sequence (DNA): TGTGCTAGCAGCTTGGTTGCGGGCGGCACCGGGGAGCTGTTTTTT. The variable domain in full, with the rest retrieved from reference TRBV7-7 and TRBJ2-2, is GAGVSQSPRYKVTKRGQDVTLRCDPISSHATLYWYQQALGQGPEFLTYFNYEAQPDKSGLPSDRFSAERPEGSISTLTIQRTEQRDSAMYRCASSLVAGGTGELFFGEGSRLTVL.

The chain combines TRBV29-1 with TRBJ2-2; 8 bases are a match to TRBD2. The CDR3 length is 12 residues. Looked up from germline, CDR1 is SQVTM and CDR2 is ANQGSEA. The ends lost 4 bases at V and 7 bases at J; junction bases unmatched: 2. The CDR3 region is CSVVREGGELFF. CDR3 sequence (DNA): TGCAGCGTTGTCCGGGAGGGCGGGGAGCTGTTTTTT.

This clonotype was counted ten times or more. The J gene is TRBJ2-7, the V gene TRBV27; 7 bases are a match to TRBD1. Germline V lookup: CDR1 MNHEY, CDR2 SMNVEV (reference sequence). J lost 5 bases, V lost 8 bases, and 12 bases had no gene match. This CDR3 region has 14 residues. This CDR3 reads CASGLRGLGDEQYF. The CDR3 coding sequence is TGTGCCAGCGGCCTAAGGGGGCTGGGGGACGAGCAGTACTTC.

There are many counts of this clonotype. J is TRBJ2-2 and V is TRBV18; a weak D match, TRBD2 (6 bases). Trimming removed 3 bases at V and 6 bases at J, with 14 bases between. Germline V gives CDR1 KGHSH, CDR2 LQKENI. The CDR3 length is 15 residues. The CDR3, as DNA: TGTGCCAGCTCACCTTCGGGGGAGAGAGCCGGGGAGCTGTTTTTT. Protein: CASSPSGERAGELFF.

Concerning this clonotype itself: This could be a read error, since a much larger clone is one nucleotide away. J is TRBJ2-1 and V is TRBV6-1; 9 bases line up with TRBD1. CDR1 and CDR2 from the germline V gene are MNHNS and SASEGT. The CDR3 covers 14 residues. The CDR3 loop is CACSETGGLNEQFF. In nucleotides, the CDR3 is TGTGCCTGCAGTGAGACAGGGGGTCTCAATGAGCAGTTCTTC.

This clonotype was counted between two and nine times. J is TRBJ2-7 and V is TRBV5-1, with 12 bases aligning to TRBD2. This CDR3 has 16 residues. V shed 0 bases, J shed 8 bases, and the junction held 9 bases outside the gene matches. In germline, CDR1 is SGHRS, CDR2 YFSETQ. The CDR3 spells CASSLVLRTSGKKQYF. In DNA, the CDR3 is TGCGCCAGCAGCTTGGTTCTTAGGACTAGCGGGAAGAAGCAGTACTTC. Full variable domain (outside the CDR3, taken from reference TRBV5-1 and TRBJ2-7): KAGVTQTPRYLIKTRGQQVTLSCSPISGHRSVSWYQQTPGQGLQFLFEYFSETQRNKGNFPGRFSGRQFSNSRSEMNVSTLELGDSALYLCASSLVLRTSGKKQYFGPGTRLTVT.

The table lists this clonotype with a count of one. A read error may explain this, as a much larger clone is one base away. The rearrangement links TRBV28 to TRBJ2-1, with 7 bases lining up with TRBD2. This CDR3 has 18 amino acids. Germline CDR1 MDHEN, CDR2 SYDVKM. The junction had 19 bases not matched to a gene; V was cut back by 5 bases and J by 6 bases. The CDR3 region is CASSGTGGRVGSRNEQFF. The CDR3, as DNA: TGTGCCAGCAGTGGGACTGGCGGGAGAGTAGGGTCACGCAATGAGCAGTTCTTC.

This clonotype was seen ten or more times. The J gene is TRBJ2-7, the V gene TRBV7-9; 11 bases fit TRBD2. Germline V gene sequence: CDR1 SEHNR, CDR2 FQNEAQ (reference sequence). The CDR3 contains 14 residues. V lost 6 bases and J lost 7; bases outside the gene matches: 8. As DNA, the CDR3 is TGTGCCAGCAGTGGTGCGGGACTAGCGGTAGAGCAGTACTTC. It specifies CASSGAGLAVEQYF.